This TCR beta chain was profiled in a study of response to subunit inactivated influenza vaccine. The CDR3 has 20 amino acids. Germline values: CDR1 MDHEN, CDR2 SYDVKM. After removal of 3 bases from V and 3 bases from J, the junction contained 18 bases not matched to a gene. This clonotype was picked up many times. Each CDR3 protein gets one entry after TCRdb re-called the RT-PCR reads with MiXCR. The table lists around 320,000 distinct CDR3 sequences, around 22% of them singletons. This sequence was found in a man between 45 and 75 years old who received an inactivated influenza vaccine. The rearrangement links TRBV28 to TRBJ2-1, with TRBD2 identical over 9 bases. Sample: PBMCs from blood, taken 21 months after vaccination. The DNA for the CDR3 is TGTGCCAGCAGTTTGGAGGCGCCAGCGGGGGGCCGTTGGGTCTACAATGAGCAGTTCTTC. It translates to CASSLEAPAGGRWVYNEQFF.